Shown below are 5 T cell receptor beta chains from a single sample sequenced in a study of cytomegalovirus exposure and HLA in healthy donors. In the PCR, 60 Vbeta and 13 Jbeta primers were used. Measured with immunoSEQ multiplex PCR; TCRdb has only the in-frame clones, and not every one. This sample has fewer than 150,000 clones, with 75% to 85% found just once. Material: PBMCs. These receptors were collected from a man aged 35-49 years in good health and CMV-seronegative.

This chain connects TRBV2 to TRBJ2-7; D might be TRBD1 (6 bases). The V gene's germline CDR1 is SNHLY and CDR2 FYNNEI. The CDR3 runs to 13 residues. The V end lost 7 bases, the J end lost 7 bases, and 17 bases lay between the germline ends. This CDR3 reads CASNGQFTGEQYF. The CDR3 bases are TGTGCCAGCAATGGACAGTTTACCGGGGAGCAGTACTTC.

The rearrangement uses TRBV25-1 and TRBJ2-3; 7 bases are shared with TRBD1. The junction had 12 bases not matched to a gene; V was cut back by 3 bases and J by 9 bases. This CDR3 comprises 15 residues. Germline assignment: CDR1 MGHDK and CDR2 SYGVNS. The CDR3 is CASSEPDRIAITQYF. CDR3 DNA: TGTGCCAGCAGTGAGCCGGACAGGATTGCGATCACGCAGTATTTT.

The CDR3 sequence: CASSIAGEYSYEQYF. The CDR3 nucleotides are TGTGCCAGTAGTATAGCCGGGGAGTACTCCTACGAGCAGTACTTC. V gene TRBV19 combines with J gene TRBJ2-7, with D perhaps TRBD2 (5 bases). V lost 1 base to trimming and J lost 0 bases, with 10 bases between them. The CDR3 is 15 amino acids. The germline CDR1 and CDR2 sequences are LNHDA and SQIVND (reference sequence).

The CDR3, as DNA: TGTGCCAGCAGCCATGCCCCAGGGGAATACAATCAGCCCCAGCATTTT. Protein: CASSHAPGEYNQPQHF. This chain joins TRBV4-2 and TRBJ1-5; D is perhaps TRBD1 (6 bases). The CDR3 loop spans 16 amino acids. V was clipped by 3 bases and J by 3 bases, with 15 bases between them. Per the germline V gene, CDR1 is LGHNA and CDR2 is YNFKEQ.

The chain carries TRBV30 and TRBJ2-2; tentatively, D is TRBD1 (5 bases). The V end lost 0 bases, the J end lost 1 base, and 15 bases lay between the germline ends. The CDR3 runs 17 residues. Germline CDR1 and CDR2: GTSNPN and SVGIG (reference sequence). The CDR3 DNA is TGTGCCTGGAGTGTAGGGGCTAATACAGGGAACACCGGGGAGCTGTTTTTT. Translation: CAWSVGANTGNTGELFF. The full variable domain, with the rest looked up from reference TRBV30 and TRBJ2-2, is SQTIHQWPATLVQPVGSPLSLECTVEGTSNPNLYWYRQAAGRGLQLLFYSVGIGQISSEVPQNLSASRPQDRQFILSSKKLLLSDSGFYLCAWSVGANTGNTGELFFGEGSRLTVL.